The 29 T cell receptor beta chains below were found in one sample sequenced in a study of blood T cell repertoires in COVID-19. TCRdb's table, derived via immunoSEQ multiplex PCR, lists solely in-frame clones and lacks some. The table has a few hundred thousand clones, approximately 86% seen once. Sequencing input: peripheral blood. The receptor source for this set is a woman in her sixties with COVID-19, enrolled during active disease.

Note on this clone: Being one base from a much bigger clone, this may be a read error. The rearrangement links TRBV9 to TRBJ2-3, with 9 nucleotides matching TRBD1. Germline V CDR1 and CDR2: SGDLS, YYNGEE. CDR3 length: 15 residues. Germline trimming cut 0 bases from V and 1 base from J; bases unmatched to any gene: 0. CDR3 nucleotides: TGTGCCAGCAGCGTAGACAGGGGGCGCACAGATACGCAGTATTTT. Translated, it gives CASSVDRGRTDTQYF.

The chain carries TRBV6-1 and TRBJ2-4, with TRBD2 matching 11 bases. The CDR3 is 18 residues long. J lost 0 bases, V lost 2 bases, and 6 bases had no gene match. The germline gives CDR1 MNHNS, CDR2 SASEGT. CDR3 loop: CASSEKIGTSGAKNIQYF. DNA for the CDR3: TGTGCCAGCAGTGAAAAAATAGGGACTAGCGGAGCCAAAAACATTCAGTACTTC.

CDR3 DNA: TGTGCCAGTAGTCCCCCAGGGAACATTCAGTACTTC. It is translated as CASSPPGNIQYF. This chain connects TRBV19 to TRBJ2-4; a possible D gene is TRBD1 (5 bases). Trimming cost V 5 bases and J 7 bases, with 9 bases left between them. The CDR3 is 12 residues long. Germline loops: CDR1 LNHDA, CDR2 SQIVND (reference sequence).

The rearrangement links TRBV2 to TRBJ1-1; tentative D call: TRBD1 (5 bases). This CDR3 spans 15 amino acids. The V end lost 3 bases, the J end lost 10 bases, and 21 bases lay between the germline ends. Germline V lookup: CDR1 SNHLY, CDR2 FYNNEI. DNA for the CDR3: TGTGCCAGCAGTGAGGACCCAGGGTTTCAGTTAAGAGCTTTCTTT. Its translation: CASSEDPGFQLRAFF.

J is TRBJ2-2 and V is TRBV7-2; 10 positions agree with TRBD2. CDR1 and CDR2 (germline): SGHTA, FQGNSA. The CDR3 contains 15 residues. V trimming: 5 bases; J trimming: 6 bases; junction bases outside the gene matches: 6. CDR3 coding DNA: TGTGCCAGCAGCGTGACTAGCGGGTCGTCCGGGGAGCTGTTTTTT. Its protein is CASSVTSGSSGELFF. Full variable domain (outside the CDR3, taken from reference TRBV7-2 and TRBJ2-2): GAGVSQSPSNKVTEKGKDVELRCDPISGHTALYWYRQSLGQGLEFLIYFQGNSAPDKSGLPSDRFSAERTGGSVSTLTIQRTQQEDSAVYLCASSVTSGSSGELFFGEGSRLTVL.

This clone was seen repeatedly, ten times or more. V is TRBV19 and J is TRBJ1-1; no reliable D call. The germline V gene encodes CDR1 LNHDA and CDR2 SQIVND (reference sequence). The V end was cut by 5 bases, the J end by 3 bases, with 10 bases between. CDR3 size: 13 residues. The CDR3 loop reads CASSPNRDTEAFF. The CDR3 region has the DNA TGTGCCAGTAGTCCTAACAGAGACACTGAAGCTTTCTTT.

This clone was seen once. The CDR3 here is CAISEGTGGEQYF. CDR3 DNA: TGTGCCATCAGTGAGGGCACGGGTGGGGAGCAGTACTTC. This sequence joins TRBV10-3 and TRBJ2-7; no definite D call. The V end was cut by 2 bases, the J end by 7 bases, with 12 bases between. Germline V gives CDR1 ENHRY, CDR2 SYGVKD. The CDR3 consists of 13 residues.

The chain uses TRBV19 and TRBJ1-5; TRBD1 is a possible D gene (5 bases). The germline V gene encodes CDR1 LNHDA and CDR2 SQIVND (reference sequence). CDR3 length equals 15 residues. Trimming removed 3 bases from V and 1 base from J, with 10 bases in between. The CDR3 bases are TGTGCCAGTAGTATTCGGGGGACGAGCAATCAGCCCCAGCATTTT. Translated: CASSIRGTSNQPQHF.

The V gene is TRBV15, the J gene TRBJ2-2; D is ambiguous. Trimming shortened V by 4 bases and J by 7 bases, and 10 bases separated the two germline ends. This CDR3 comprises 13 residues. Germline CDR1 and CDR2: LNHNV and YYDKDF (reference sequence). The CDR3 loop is CATSTNGGGELFF. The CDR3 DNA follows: TGTGCCACCAGCACAAACGGCGGCGGGGAGCTGTTTTTT.

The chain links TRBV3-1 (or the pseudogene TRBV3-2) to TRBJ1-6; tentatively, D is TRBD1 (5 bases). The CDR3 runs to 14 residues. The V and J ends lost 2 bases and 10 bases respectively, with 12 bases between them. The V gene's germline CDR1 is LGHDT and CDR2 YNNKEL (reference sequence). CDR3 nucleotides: TGTGCCAGCAGCCAACCAGGGCAGGACTCACCCCTCCACTTT. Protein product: CASSQPGQDSPLHF.

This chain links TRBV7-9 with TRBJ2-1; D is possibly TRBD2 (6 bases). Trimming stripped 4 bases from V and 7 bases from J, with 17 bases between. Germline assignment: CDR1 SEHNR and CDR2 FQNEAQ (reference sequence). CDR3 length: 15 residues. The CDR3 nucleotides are TGTGCCAGCAGCTACCCACTAGCACTGGGAAATGAGCAGTTCTTC. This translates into CASSYPLALGNEQFF.

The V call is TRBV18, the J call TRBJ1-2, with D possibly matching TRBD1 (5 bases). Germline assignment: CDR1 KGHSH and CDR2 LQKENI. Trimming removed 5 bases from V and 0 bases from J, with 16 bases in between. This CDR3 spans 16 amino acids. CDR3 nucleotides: TGTGCCAGCTCATCAGACACAAGGGGAACTAACTATGGCTACACCTTC. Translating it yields CASSSDTRGTNYGYTF.

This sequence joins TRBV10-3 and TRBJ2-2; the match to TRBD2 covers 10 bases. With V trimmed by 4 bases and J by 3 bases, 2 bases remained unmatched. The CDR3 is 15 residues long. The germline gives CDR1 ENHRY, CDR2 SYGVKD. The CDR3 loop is CAISGLAGDTGELFF. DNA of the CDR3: TGTGCCATCAGTGGACTAGCGGGTGACACCGGGGAGCTGTTTTTT.

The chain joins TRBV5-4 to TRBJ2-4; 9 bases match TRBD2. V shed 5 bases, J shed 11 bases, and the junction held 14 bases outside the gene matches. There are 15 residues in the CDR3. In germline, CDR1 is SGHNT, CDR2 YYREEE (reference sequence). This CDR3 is CASSPAGGFEVVQYF. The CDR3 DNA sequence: TGTGCCAGCAGTCCAGCGGGGGGTTTCGAGGTAGTTCAGTACTTC.

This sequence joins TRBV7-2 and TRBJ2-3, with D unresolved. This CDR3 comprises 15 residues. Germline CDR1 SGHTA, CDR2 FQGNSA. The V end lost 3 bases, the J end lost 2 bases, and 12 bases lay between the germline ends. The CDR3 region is CASSFIGLITDTQYF. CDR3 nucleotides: TGTGCCAGCAGCTTTATCGGGTTAATCACAGATACGCAGTATTTT.

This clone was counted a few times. The CDR3 nucleotides read TGTGCCAGCAGCTTGAAAACGGGAGATCCCTACGAGCAGTACTTC. Amino acids: CASSLKTGDPYEQYF. The chain carries TRBV5-4 and TRBJ2-7, with D perhaps TRBD2 (6 bases). Trimming stripped 1 base from V and 2 bases from J, with 13 bases between. Per the germline V gene, CDR1 is SGHNT and CDR2 is YYREEE (reference sequence). The CDR3 is made up of 15 amino acids.

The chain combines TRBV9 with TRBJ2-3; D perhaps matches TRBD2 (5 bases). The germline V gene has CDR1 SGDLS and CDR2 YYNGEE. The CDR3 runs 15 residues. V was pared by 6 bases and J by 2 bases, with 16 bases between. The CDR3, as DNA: TGTGCCAGCACCGAAGTCGGGGATACCACAGATACGCAGTATTTT. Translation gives CASTEVGDTTDTQYF.

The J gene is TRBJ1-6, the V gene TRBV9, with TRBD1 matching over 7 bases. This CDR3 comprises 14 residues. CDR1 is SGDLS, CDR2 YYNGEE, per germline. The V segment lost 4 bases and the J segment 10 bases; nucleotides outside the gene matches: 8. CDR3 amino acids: CASSRQGAGSPLHF. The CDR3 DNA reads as TGTGCCAGCAGCCGACAGGGCGCTGGCTCACCCCTCCACTTT.

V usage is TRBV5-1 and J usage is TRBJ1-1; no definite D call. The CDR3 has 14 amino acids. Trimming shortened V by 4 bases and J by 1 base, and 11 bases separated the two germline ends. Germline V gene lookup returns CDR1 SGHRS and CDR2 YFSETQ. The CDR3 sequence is CASSARGGNTEAFF. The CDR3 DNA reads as TGCGCCAGCAGCGCACGAGGCGGGAACACTGAAGCTTTCTTT.

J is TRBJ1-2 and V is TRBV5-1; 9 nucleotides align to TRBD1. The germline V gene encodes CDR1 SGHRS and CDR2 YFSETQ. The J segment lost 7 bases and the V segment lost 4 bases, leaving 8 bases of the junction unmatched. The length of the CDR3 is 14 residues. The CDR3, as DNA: TGCGCCAGCAGCCTCGGGACAGGGTCGAGTGGCTACACCTTC. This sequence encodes CASSLGTGSSGYTF.

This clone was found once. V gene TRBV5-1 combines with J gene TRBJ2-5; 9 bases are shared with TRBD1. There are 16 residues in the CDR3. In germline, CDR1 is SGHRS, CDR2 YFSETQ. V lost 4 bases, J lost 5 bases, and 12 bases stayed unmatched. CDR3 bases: TGCGCCAGCAGCGGGACCTGGACAGGGGAGGGTGAGACCCAGTACTTC. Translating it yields CASSGTWTGEGETQYF.

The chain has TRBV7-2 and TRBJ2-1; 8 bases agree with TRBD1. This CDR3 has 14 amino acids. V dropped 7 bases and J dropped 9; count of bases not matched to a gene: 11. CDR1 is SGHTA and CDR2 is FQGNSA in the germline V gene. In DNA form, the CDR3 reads TGTGCCAGCACTCTTCAGGGGGCGCAGGTTGAGCAGTTCTTC. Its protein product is CASTLQGAQVEQFF.

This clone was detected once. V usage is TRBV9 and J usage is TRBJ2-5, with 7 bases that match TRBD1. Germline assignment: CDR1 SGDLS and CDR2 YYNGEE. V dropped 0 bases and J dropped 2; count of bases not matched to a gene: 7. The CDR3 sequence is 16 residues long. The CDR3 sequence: CASSVDLRTGQETQYF. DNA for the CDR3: TGTGCCAGCAGCGTAGATTTGAGGACAGGACAAGAGACCCAGTACTTC.

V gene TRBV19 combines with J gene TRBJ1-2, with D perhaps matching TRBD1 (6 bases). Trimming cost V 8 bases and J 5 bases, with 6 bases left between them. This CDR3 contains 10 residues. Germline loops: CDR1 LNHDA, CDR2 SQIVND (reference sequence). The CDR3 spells CASGQYGYTF. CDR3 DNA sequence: TGTGCCAGTGGACAGTATGGCTACACCTTC.

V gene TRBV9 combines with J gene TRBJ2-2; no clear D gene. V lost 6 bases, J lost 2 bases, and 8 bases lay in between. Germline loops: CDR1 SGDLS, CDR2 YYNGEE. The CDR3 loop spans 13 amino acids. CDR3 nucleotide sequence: TGTGCCAGCACCTACTACAACACCGGGGAGCTGTTTTTT. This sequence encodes CASTYYNTGELFF.

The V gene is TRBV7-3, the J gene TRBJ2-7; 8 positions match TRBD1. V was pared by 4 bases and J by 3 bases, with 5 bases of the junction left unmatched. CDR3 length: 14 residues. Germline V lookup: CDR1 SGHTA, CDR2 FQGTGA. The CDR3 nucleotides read TGTGCCAGCAGCTCCGGGACAGGCAACTACGAGCAGTACTTC. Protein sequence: CASSSGTGNYEQYF.

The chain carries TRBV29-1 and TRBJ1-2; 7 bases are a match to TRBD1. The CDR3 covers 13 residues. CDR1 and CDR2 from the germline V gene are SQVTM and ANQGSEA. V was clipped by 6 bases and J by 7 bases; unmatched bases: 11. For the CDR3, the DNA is TGCAGCGTGGGGACAGTGGTCCTAGGTGGCTACACCTTC. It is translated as CSVGTVVLGGYTF.

The CDR3 here is CASSLETVSYEQYF. In DNA, the CDR3 is TGTGCCAGCAGCTTGGAAACGGTCTCCTACGAGCAGTACTTC. The chain recombines TRBV5-4 with TRBJ2-7; D unresolved. The ends were cut back, 0 bases at V and 0 bases at J, with 7 bases in the middle. The germline CDR1 and CDR2 sequences are SGHNT and YYREEE (reference sequence). The CDR3 runs 14 residues.

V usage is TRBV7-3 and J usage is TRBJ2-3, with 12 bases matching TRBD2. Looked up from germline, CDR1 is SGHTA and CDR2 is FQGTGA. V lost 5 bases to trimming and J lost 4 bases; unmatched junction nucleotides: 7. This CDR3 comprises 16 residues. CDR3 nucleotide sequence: TGTGCCAGCAGCCTGGGCCTAGCGGGGGGGCCAGATACGCAGTATTTT. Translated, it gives CASSLGLAGGPDTQYF.